The T cell receptor beta chain under discussion was sequenced for a study of PD-1 blockade in classical Hodgkin lymphoma. Libraries were prepared by immunoSEQ multiplex PCR; TCRdb keeps only in-frame clonotypes and omits some of them. Of tens of thousands of clones listed, 80% to 90% are singletons. Per germline, CDR1 GTSNPN and CDR2 SVGIG (reference sequence). The V end was cut by 2 bases, the J end by 2 bases, with 9 bases between. The CDR3 loop spans 13 amino acids. After autologous stem cell transplantation all patients relapsed, and prior brentuximab vedotin exposure differed between cohorts. Sequencing used peripheral blood mononuclear cells (PBMCs), obtained at baseline. This sequence was found in a human donor with classical Hodgkin lymphoma. The chain has TRBV30 and TRBJ1-1, with no clear D. In DNA, the CDR3 is TGTGCCTGGAGTAACGAGGGAAACACTGAAGCTTTCTTT. It codes for CAWSNEGNTEAFF.